The present T cell receptor (beta chain) was sequenced within a study of blood T cell repertoires in COVID-19. Study-level background: The samples span acute and convalescent COVID-19 from the United States, Italy and Spain.

Using immunoSEQ multiplex PCR, the repertoire was profiled, and TCRdb retains in-frame clones only, with some absent. The sample contains about 250,000 clones, approximately 90% of which appear only once. The germline gives CDR1 KGHSH, CDR2 LQKENI. The CDR3 covers 15 residues. The V end was cut by 4 bases, the J end by 1 base, with 13 bases between. The sample consisted of peripheral blood. This rearrangement joins TRBV18 to TRBJ1-1; no firm D call. This clonotype originated in a woman under 40 with COVID-19, enrolled during active disease. As DNA, the CDR3 is TGTGCCAGCTCACGCGAACTCTCAGGGAACACTGAAGCTTTCTTT. Translated, it gives CASSRELSGNTEAFF.